The 27 T cell receptor beta chains below come from one sample, sequenced in a study of T cell responses to AZD1222 COVID-19 vaccine. TCRdb's copy holds only in-frame clones and misses some; the assay was immunoSEQ multiplex PCR. Here the sample spans about 130,000 clones, around 90% being singletons. This specimen consisted of peripheral blood, obtained on day 0 of AZD1222 vaccination. The receptors stem from an adult in good health.

The CDR3 nucleotides are TGTGCCACCAGCCGACCCCAGACAGGGGGCCACACTGAAGCTTTCTTT. Amino acid sequence: CATSRPQTGGHTEAFF. The chain carries TRBV15 and TRBJ1-1; 10 bases fit TRBD1. V lost 5 bases and J lost 3; bases outside the gene matches: 9. The CDR3 is 16 residues long. The germline V gene encodes CDR1 LNHNV and CDR2 YYDKDF (reference sequence). Full variable domain (missing parts from reference TRBV15 and TRBJ1-1): DAMVIQNPRYQVTQFGKPVTLSCSQTLNHNVMYWYQQKSSQAPKLLFHYYDKDFNNEADTPDNFQSRRPNTSFCFLDIRSPGLGDTAMYLCATSRPQTGGHTEAFFGQGTRLTVV.

The chain combines TRBV10-3 with TRBJ1-1; D not certain. The CDR3 spans 13 residues. V was shortened by 11 bases and J by 4 bases, with 17 bases between the two germline ends. The germline V gene encodes CDR1 ENHRY and CDR2 SYGVKD. The DNA of the CDR3 is TGTGCCTCCACGGCAGTCGGGGTCACTGAAGCTTTCTTT. This sequence encodes CASTAVGVTEAFF.

This sequence joins TRBV7-9 and TRBJ1-3; D ambiguous. Looked up from germline, CDR1 is SEHNR and CDR2 is FQNEAQ (reference sequence). The CDR3 is 15 amino acids. V was pared by 0 bases and J by 0 bases, with 6 bases between. The CDR3 nucleotides read TGTGCCAGCAGCTTAGCCCAGAGCTCTGGAAACACCATATATTTT. This encodes CASSLAQSSGNTIYF.

This clone was detected only a few times. J is TRBJ1-5 and V is TRBV7-2; unclear D gene. V was pared by 1 base and J by 0 bases, with 7 bases between. The CDR3 totals 15 residues. Germline V CDR1 and CDR2: SGHTA, FQGNSA. The CDR3 DNA is TGTGCCAGCAGCTTAGTCTGGGGTAGCAATCAGCCCCAGCATTTT. Its translation: CASSLVWGSNQPQHF.

The chain joins TRBV5-1 to TRBJ1-2; no clear D. The CDR3 runs 12 residues. Trimming cost V 2 bases and J 12 bases, with 14 bases left between them. Germline V gene sequence: CDR1 SGHRS, CDR2 YFSETQ. CDR3 region: CASSFDVGQDTF. CDR3 nucleotides: TGCGCCAGCAGCTTCGATGTAGGCCAAGACACCTTC.

This clone is termed medium-sized (0.01 to 0.1%). This chain links TRBV10-1 with TRBJ2-7, with TRBD1 matching 8 bases. Trimming cost V 5 bases and J 5 bases; bases outside gene matches: 11. CDR3 size: 15 residues. Germline assignment: CDR1 WNHNN and CDR2 SYGVQD (reference sequence). This chain's CDR3 is CASSFGQGASDEQYF. The CDR3 DNA sequence: TGCGCCAGCAGTTTCGGACAGGGCGCCTCTGACGAGCAGTACTTC.

The rearrangement links TRBV3-1 (or the pseudogene TRBV3-2) to TRBJ1-2; D gene ambiguous. The CDR3 is made up of 14 amino acids. Germline CDR1 is LGHDT and CDR2 is YNNKEL (reference sequence). V gave up 0 bases and J gave up 5 bases, with 10 bases separating them. In nucleotides, the CDR3 is TGTGCCAGCAGCCAAGATCGAGGGCTGTATGGCTACACCTTC. This encodes CASSQDRGLYGYTF.

The chain combines TRBV7-9 with TRBJ1-1; D call uncertain. Germline V gene data show CDR1 as SEHNR and CDR2 as FQNEAQ (reference sequence). The CDR3 runs 15 residues. The V gene lost 1 base and the J gene lost 0 bases, with 9 bases spanning the gap. The CDR3 DNA reads as TGTGCCAGCAGCTTAGGGACGGTCATGAACACTGAAGCTTTCTTT. Translation gives CASSLGTVMNTEAFF.

The chain has TRBV12-3 or TRBV12-4 and TRBJ1-5; no reliable D call. Trimming left V 3 bases short and J 4 bases short, with 7 bases between. This CDR3 comprises 13 residues. CDR3 sequence reads: CASSFRVNQPQHF. In DNA form, the CDR3 reads TGTGCCAGCAGTTTTAGGGTAAATCAGCCCCAGCATTTT.

The CDR3 DNA sequence: TGTGCCAGCAGCCCCGGACAGGGGGCTGATTCACCCCTCCACTTT. Encoded protein: CASSPGQGADSPLHF. This chain links TRBV5-5 with TRBJ1-6; 11 nucleotides match TRBD1. The CDR3 is made up of 15 amino acids. The V gene's germline CDR1 is SGHKS and CDR2 YYEKEE (reference sequence). The trim removed 4 bases at V and 8 bases at J, leaving 5 bases unmatched.

This chain connects TRBV4-1 to TRBJ2-1; 9 nucleotides match TRBD1. V lost 0 bases to trimming and J lost 4 bases; unmatched junction nucleotides: 7. The germline V gene encodes CDR1 MGHRA and CDR2 YSYEKL. This CDR3 is built from 17 residues. Written as DNA, the CDR3 is TGCGCCAGCAGCCAAGATGGAAGACAGGGGGGGTACAATGAGCAGTTCTTC. Encoded protein: CASSQDGRQGGYNEQFF.

The chain combines TRBV2 with TRBJ1-5, with D uncertain. V lost 7 bases and J 0 bases, leaving 7 bases between the germline ends. The germline gives CDR1 SNHLY, CDR2 FYNNEI. The CDR3 covers 13 residues. CDR3 residues: CASKADSNQPQHF. CDR3 nucleotide sequence: TGTGCCAGCAAGGCAGATAGCAATCAGCCCCAGCATTTT.

This chain links TRBV18 with TRBJ1-1; the D is unclear. CDR3 length equals 13 residues. CDR1 and CDR2 (germline): KGHSH, LQKENI. The V end was cut by 6 bases, the J end by 1 base, with 9 bases between. CDR3 sequence (DNA): TGTGCCAGCTCGGACCAGTCGAACACTGAAGCTTTCTTT. Encoded protein: CASSDQSNTEAFF.

This chain links TRBV6-1 with TRBJ2-7; D is possibly TRBD1 (5 bases). The CDR3 is 12 residues long. Looked up from germline, CDR1 is MNHNS and CDR2 is SASEGT. V was shortened by 3 bases and J by 4 bases, with 7 bases between the two germline ends. Here the CDR3 reads CASSDQGYEQYF. The CDR3 DNA sequence: TGTGCCAGCAGTGACCAGGGATACGAGCAGTACTTC.

The gene calls are TRBV6-4 and TRBJ1-2; D uncertain. Germline V gene lookup returns CDR1 MRHNA and CDR2 SNTAGT. The CDR3 has 12 residues. Trimming cost V 1 base and J 5 bases, with 5 bases left between them. Here the CDR3 DNA reads TGTGCCAGCAGTGACTTTGGGTATGGCTACACCTTC. This translates into CASSDFGYGYTF.

The rearrangement uses TRBV5-6 and TRBJ2-7, with D perhaps TRBD1 (5 bases). Germline values: CDR1 SGHDT, CDR2 YYEEEE. The CDR3 is 14 residues long. The germline V and J ends were trimmed by 2 bases and 0 bases, with 9 bases remaining between them. The CDR3 sequence: CASSFGQGSYEQYF. CDR3 nucleotides: TGTGCCAGCAGCTTCGGCCAGGGCTCCTACGAGCAGTACTTC.

The chain has TRBV6-5 and TRBJ1-6; D is uncertain. The V and J ends lost 7 bases and 7 bases respectively, with 8 bases between them. The germline CDR1 and CDR2 sequences are MNHEY and SVGAGI. The CDR3 is 12 residues long. The CDR3 here is CASTQSNSPLHF. CDR3 in DNA: TGTGCCAGCACCCAGTCGAATTCACCCCTCCACTTT.

This chain joins TRBV4-3 and TRBJ2-4; unclear D gene. Germline loops: CDR1 LGHNA, CDR2 YSLEER. The CDR3 has 15 residues. V shed 0 bases and J shed 4 bases, with 10 bases lying between them. The CDR3 protein is CASSQDGVSKNIQYF. For the CDR3, the DNA is TGCGCCAGCAGCCAAGATGGGGTTTCAAAAAACATTCAGTACTTC.

The chain recombines TRBV15 with TRBJ1-4; perhaps TRBD1 as D (5 bases). The CDR3 has 15 residues. Germline V gives CDR1 LNHNV, CDR2 YYDKDF (reference sequence). Trimming pared 2 bases from V and 5 bases from J, leaving 12 bases between. This chain's CDR3 is CATSRPGLGNEKLFF. As DNA, the CDR3 is TGTGCCACCAGCAGACCGGGACTGGGAAATGAAAAACTGTTTTTT.

The chain combines TRBV7-9 with TRBJ1-1; 8 nucleotides agree with TRBD1. The CDR3 is 14 residues long. V lost 4 bases, J lost 10 bases, and 11 bases stayed unmatched. The germline gives CDR1 SEHNR, CDR2 FQNEAQ (reference sequence). The DNA of the CDR3 is TGTGCCAGCAGCTCGACAGGGGACGGGCTGGGAGCTTTCTTT. Protein sequence: CASSSTGDGLGAFF.

The chain recombines TRBV10-2 with TRBJ1-2; D unresolved. Deletions cut 3 bases from V and 8 bases from J, with 16 bases between. Germline lookup yields CDR1 WSHSY and CDR2 SAAADI. CDR3 length: 14 residues. The CDR3 protein is CASSEGRDLGGYTF. CDR3 DNA sequence: TGCGCCAGCAGTGAAGGCCGCGACCTTGGAGGCTACACCTTC.

The genes are TRBV11-1 and TRBJ2-7, with no clear D. Trimming removed 1 base at V and 7 bases at J, with 8 bases between. The CDR3 has 12 residues. Germline V lookup: CDR1 SGHAT, CDR2 FQDESV (reference sequence). The CDR3 here is CASSLGLGEQYF. The CDR3 DNA sequence: TGTGCCAGCAGCTTAGGTTTGGGAGAGCAGTACTTC. Based on the CDR3 plus reference TRBV11-1 and TRBJ2-7, the full variable domain is EAEVAQSPRYKITEKSQAVAFWCDPISGHATLYWYRQILGQGPELLVQFQDESVVDDSQLPKDRFSAERLKGVDSTLKIQPAELGDSAMYLCASSLGLGEQYFGPGTRLTVT.

The J gene is TRBJ1-1, the V gene TRBV6-5; D unclear. This CDR3 has 14 residues. Germline CDR1 MNHEY, CDR2 SVGAGI. V gave up 7 bases and J gave up 5 bases, with 17 bases separating them. CDR3 bases: TGTGCCAGCATTATAAACACCGGCGGGACTGAAGCTTTCTTT. Amino acids: CASIINTGGTEAFF.

The chain employs TRBV5-1 and TRBJ2-2; D ambiguous. Trimming left V 1 base short and J 0 bases short, with 10 bases between. Germline loops: CDR1 SGHRS, CDR2 YFSETQ. The CDR3 consists of 16 residues. The CDR3 loop is CASSLFAASNTGELFF. The CDR3 nucleotides are TGCGCCAGCAGCTTGTTCGCAGCCTCGAACACCGGGGAGCTGTTTTTT.

This sequence joins TRBV5-1 and TRBJ2-7; 7 bases are shared with TRBD1. Losses at the gene ends were 4 bases for V and 3 bases for J; bases not matched to a gene: 1. CDR1 is SGHRS, CDR2 YFSETQ, per germline. The CDR3 runs to 12 residues. CDR3 sequence reads: CASSRDSYEQYF. The CDR3 coding sequence is TGCGCCAGCAGCCGGGACAGCTACGAGCAGTACTTC. The variable domain in full, with the rest retrieved from reference TRBV5-1 and TRBJ2-7, is KAGVTQTPRYLIKTRGQQVTLSCSPISGHRSVSWYQQTPGQGLQFLFEYFSETQRNKGNFPGRFSGRQFSNSRSEMNVSTLELGDSALYLCASSRDSYEQYFGPGTRLTVT.

The chain joins TRBV11-3 to TRBJ2-2; 10 positions match TRBD2. This CDR3 spans 18 amino acids. Germline trimming cut 0 bases from V and 5 bases from J; bases unmatched to any gene: 9. Per the germline V gene, CDR1 is SGHNT and CDR2 is YENEEA. CDR3 DNA sequence: TGTGCCAGCAGCTTAGAGGACCGACTAGCGGGTGGGACCGGGGAGCTGTTTTTT. Translated: CASSLEDRLAGGTGELFF.

V gene TRBV5-4 combines with J gene TRBJ2-3; the D is unclear. This CDR3 contains 13 residues. Germline V gives CDR1 SGHNT, CDR2 YYREEE (reference sequence). The germline V and J ends were trimmed by 0 bases and 4 bases, with 6 bases remaining between them. CDR3: CASSLDWADTQYF. In DNA, the CDR3 is TGTGCCAGCAGCTTGGACTGGGCAGATACGCAGTATTTT.